Listed below are T cell receptor beta chains from one sample, sequenced in a study of beta chain features in type 1 diabetes. Using immunoSEQ multiplex PCR, the repertoire was profiled, and TCRdb retains in-frame clones only, with some absent. Of about 120,000 clones listed, 15% to 20% are singletons. The sequencing sample was made of central memory CD4+ T cells from blood. All receptors come from a man aged 18-30 years with type 1 diabetes. The conserved cysteine and the conserved F or W are not part of the CDR3 here.

>TRBV14|TRBJ2-7
ASSQDRGNSYEQY
>TRBV7-6|TRBJ2-3
ASSWTAGAPDTQY
>TRBV20-1|TRBJ2-5
SASYGETQY
>TRBV6-6|TRBJ2-3
ASHGQSTDTQY
>TRBV28|TRBJ1-1
ASSLTQGGTEAF
>TRBV10-3|TRBJ2-1
AISDMGRGEQF
>TRBV5-6|TRBJ2-5
ASTGLQETQY
>TRBV11-3|TRBJ2-1
ASSLVAGAYNEQF
>TRBV7-3|TRBJ1-2
ASSPDGNYGYT
>TRBV5-4|TRBJ2-1
ASSPVALAENNEQF
>TRBV5-1|TRBJ1-4
ASSHQGVGNEKLF
>TRBV30|TRBJ2-5
AWRRREGETQY
>TRBV20-1|TRBJ2-1
SAYRSEQF
>TRBV18|TRBJ2-1
ASSPPGAGGIGEQF
>TRBV28|TRBJ1-5
ASSPSGTGEGQPQH
>TRBV5-1|TRBJ1-5
ATSESPDQPQH
>TRBV2|TRBJ2-1
ASSPETGSSEQF
>TRBV27|TRBJ2-7
ASSLWTSGEQY
>TRBV28|TRBJ2-2
ASIGGNTGELF
>TRBV27|TRBJ1-2
ASSSGDSLANYGYT
>TRBV18|TRBJ2-4
ASSPKDRIAKNIQY
>TRBV13|TRBJ2-5
ASSLLSGGETQY
>TRBV18|TRBJ2-1
ASSTQTSSYNEQF
>TRBV5-4|TRBJ2-2
ASSTDIMGGFGGELF
>TRBV18|TRBJ1-5
ASSPGSTGGNQPQH
>TRBV7-2|TRBJ1-1
ASSLTGIEAF
>TRBV10-3|TRBJ2-7
AISESGGPTPYEQY